The 2 T cell receptor beta chains given below trace back to one sample, sequenced in a study of T cell responses to AZD1222 COVID-19 vaccine. Sequencing was performed with immunoSEQ multiplex PCR; in TCRdb, only in-frame clones are kept and a portion is missing. Of about 57,000 clones in the sample, 85% are singletons; the top ten hold roughly 19%. Specimen: peripheral blood, collected on day 0 of AZD1222 vaccination. All receptors derive from an adult in good health.

This chain connects TRBV15 to TRBJ2-7; D is possibly TRBD1 (6 bases). The germline gives CDR1 LNHNV, CDR2 YYDKDF (reference sequence). The V and J ends lost 2 bases and 2 bases respectively, with 13 bases between them. The CDR3 totals 15 residues. CDR3 amino acids: CATSRLQGQPYEQYF. DNA for the CDR3: TGTGCCACCAGCAGATTACAAGGACAGCCCTACGAGCAGTACTTC.

This clone appeared once. The chain employs TRBV20-1 and TRBJ1-5; no clear D gene. There are 9 residues in the CDR3. Germline-derived CDR1 and CDR2 are DFQATT and SNEGSKA (reference sequence). The CDR3 is CISNQPQHF. The DNA for the CDR3 is TGCATATCTAATCAGCCCCAGCATTTT.